Detailed here is one T cell receptor (beta chain). Its antigen is not identified. The CDR3 runs 17 residues. Trimming removed 1 base from V and 4 bases from J; junction bases left unmatched: 5. The germline V gene has CDR1 LGHNA and CDR2 YSLEER. The sample belongs to a study of cytomegalovirus exposure and HLA in healthy donors. Broader study findings: What was likely a sequencing artifact was a cluster of highly shared sequence variants. The dataset shows that most TCR sequences were rare, while some public TCRs occurred in many donors. The study listed 150 to 200 cytomegalovirus-associated TCR beta chains.

The PCR employed 60 Vbeta primers together with 13 Jbeta primers. The method was immunoSEQ multiplex PCR; TCRdb's version includes in-frame clones alone and lacks a portion of them. The sample has around 150,000 clones, approximately 61% seen once. This clonotype was obtained from a human donor in good health. The chain links TRBV4-3 to TRBJ2-1; 12 bases align to TRBD2. Sequenced material: PBMCs. CDR3 nucleotide sequence: TGCGCCAGCAGCCAAGCGACTAGCGGGAGCGTTTACAATGAGCAGTTCTTC. Its translation is CASSQATSGSVYNEQFF.